These T cell receptor beta chains were read from a single sample in a study of blood T cell repertoires in COVID-19. TCRdb keeps only in-frame clones here, not all; method: immunoSEQ multiplex PCR. The table lists under 250,000 clones, roughly nine tenths of them singletons. Sequenced material: peripheral blood. The source of these receptors is a man between 40 and 49 years old with acute or convalescent COVID-19. Each CDR3 is given with its conserved first and last residue. The order of the fields is J gene, V gene, D gene, clone size, CDR3 length, CDR3 DNA, CDR3 protein. D genes are given only for firm matches. For some rows the clone size is stated as once, few or many, or as a class when expanded; others skip it.

j_gene: TRBJ2-1; v_gene: TRBV5-4; d_gene: TRBD1; abundance: -; len: 15; CDR3nt: TGTGCCAGCAGCTCCCGGGACAGGGTCTACAATGAGCAGTTCTTC; CDR3aa: CASSSRDRVYNEQFF
j_gene: TRBJ1-3; v_gene: TRBV9; d_gene: TRBD1; abundance: -; len: 14; CDR3nt: TGTGCCAGCAGTACAGGGGGCGTTGGAAACACCATATATTTT; CDR3aa: CASSTGGVGNTIYF
j_gene: TRBJ1-3; v_gene: TRBV10-3; d_gene: -; abundance: -; len: 14; CDR3nt: TGTGCCATCAGTGAACGGGGGGGGAGAAACACCATATATTTT; CDR3aa: CAISERGGRNTIYF
j_gene: TRBJ1-1; v_gene: TRBV5-1; d_gene: -; abundance: -; len: 14; CDR3nt: TGCGCCAGCAGCTGGGATAGACAGGCGTCTGAAGCTTTCTTT; CDR3aa: CASSWDRQASEAFF
j_gene: TRBJ1-3; v_gene: TRBV11-2; d_gene: -; abundance: -; len: 16; CDR3nt: TGTGCCAGCAGCCCGACGGTGGGCCTACTTGGAAACACCATATATTTT; CDR3aa: CASSPTVGLLGNTIYF
j_gene: TRBJ1-2; v_gene: TRBV6-2/TRBV6-3; d_gene: -; abundance: -; len: 16; CDR3nt: TGTGCCAGCAGTTACGACCCCACGACAGAATACTATGGCTACACCTTC; CDR3aa: CASSYDPTTEYYGYTF
j_gene: TRBJ1-2; v_gene: TRBV7-9; d_gene: -; abundance: -; len: 16; CDR3nt: TGTGCCAGCAGCCCCAGTGGCCCCCGGACTTCCTATGGCTACACCTTC; CDR3aa: CASSPSGPRTSYGYTF
j_gene: TRBJ2-2; v_gene: TRBV6-6; d_gene: TRBD1; abundance: -; len: 15; CDR3nt: TGTGCCAGCAGTCTAACAGGGGTGGGGACCGGGGAGCTGTTTTTT; CDR3aa: CASSLTGVGTGELFF
j_gene: TRBJ2-7; v_gene: TRBV18; d_gene: -; abundance: -; len: 15; CDR3nt: TGTGCCAGCTCACCAGAGTTTCGAGCATCCTACGAGCAGTACTTC; CDR3aa: CASSPEFRASYEQYF
j_gene: TRBJ1-4; v_gene: TRBV6-6; d_gene: -; abundance: -; len: 15; CDR3nt: TGTGCCAGCAGTTACTCGAACTTTCCGGAGGAAAAACTGTTTTTT; CDR3aa: CASSYSNFPEEKLFF
j_gene: TRBJ2-5; v_gene: TRBV6-6; d_gene: TRBD2; abundance: -; len: 14; CDR3nt: TGTGCCAGCAGATCTGGGACTAGCGGAGAGACCCAGTACTTC; CDR3aa: CASRSGTSGETQYF
j_gene: TRBJ1-1; v_gene: TRBV18; d_gene: -; abundance: once; len: 13; CDR3nt: TGTGCCAGCTCGCCGACAGGGAACACTGAAGCTTTCTTT; CDR3aa: CASSPTGNTEAFF
j_gene: TRBJ2-3; v_gene: TRBV6-5; d_gene: -; abundance: -; len: 13; CDR3nt: TGTGCCAGCAGTTTAGCCTTCACAGATACGCAGTATTTT; CDR3aa: CASSLAFTDTQYF
j_gene: TRBJ1-2; v_gene: TRBV19; d_gene: TRBD1; abundance: -; len: 14; CDR3nt: TGTGCCAGTAGCTCTCCCGGGACAGGCCATGGCTACACCTTC; CDR3aa: CASSSPGTGHGYTF
j_gene: TRBJ2-5; v_gene: TRBV5-4; d_gene: -; abundance: -; len: 14; CDR3nt: TGTGCCAGCAGCTTGGGACAGATCCAAGAGACCCAGTACTTC; CDR3aa: CASSLGQIQETQYF
j_gene: TRBJ2-3; v_gene: TRBV14; d_gene: TRBD2; abundance: -; len: 15; CDR3nt: TGTGCCAGCAGTCGACTAGCGGGATCCACAGATACGCAGTATTTT; CDR3aa: CASSRLAGSTDTQYF
j_gene: TRBJ1-4; v_gene: TRBV19; d_gene: TRBD1; abundance: -; len: 15; CDR3nt: TGTGCCAGTAGCAAGACAGGGCTGTTTAATGAAAAACTGTTTTTT; CDR3aa: CASSKTGLFNEKLFF
j_gene: TRBJ2-1; v_gene: TRBV7-2; d_gene: -; abundance: -; len: 15; CDR3nt: TGTGCCAGCAGCTTAGTTACGGGCCTCGGGAGTGAGCAGTTCTTC; CDR3aa: CASSLVTGLGSEQFF
j_gene: TRBJ2-1; v_gene: TRBV10-3; d_gene: -; abundance: -; len: 16; CDR3nt: TGTGCCATCTCCCCGGCGACGGGGGTTTCCTACAATGAGCAGTTCTTC; CDR3aa: CAISPATGVSYNEQFF
j_gene: TRBJ2-7; v_gene: TRBV10-1; d_gene: TRBD1; abundance: -; len: 16; CDR3nt: TGCGCCAGCAGTGAGACCGCCGGGACAGGCGTCTACGAGCAGTACTTC; CDR3aa: CASSETAGTGVYEQYF
j_gene: TRBJ2-7; v_gene: TRBV18; d_gene: TRBD1; abundance: -; len: 11; CDR3nt: TGTGCCAGCTCACTCCGGGACAGGGCCTACTTC; CDR3aa: CASSLRDRAYF
j_gene: TRBJ2-1; v_gene: TRBV2; d_gene: -; abundance: -; len: 15; CDR3nt: TGTGCCAGCACCCCCCCCGGGTCCTCCTACAATGAGCAGTTCTTC; CDR3aa: CASTPPGSSYNEQFF